Listed below are T cell receptor beta chains from one sample, sequenced in a study of OX40 agonist ivuxolimab in advanced cancers. The data were produced by immunoSEQ multiplex PCR, yet TCRdb's version contains in-frame clones alone and is incomplete. The data show about 66,000 clones, roughly 81% seen once. Here the sequenced sample was CD4+ or CD8+ T cells sorted from blood, taken in a trial of the OX40 agonist ivuxolimab. Receptor source: an adult with an advanced solid tumor such as melanoma, head and neck, liver or kidney cancer. Each CDR3 is given with its conserved first and last residue. D genes are given only for firm matches. Clone size is stated in some rows and not others, as once, few, many or a class when expanded.

J gene: TRBJ2-7; D gene: -; V gene: TRBV28; clone size: -; CDR3 DNA: TGTGCCAGCAGTTTAGGCTACGAGCAGTACTTC; CDR3 protein: CASSLGYEQYF
J gene: TRBJ2-1; D gene: TRBD1; V gene: TRBV4-2; clone size: -; CDR3 DNA: TGTGCCAGCAGCCAAGATTTTGTGGGACAGCACAATGAGCAGTTCTTC; CDR3 protein: CASSQDFVGQHNEQFF
J gene: TRBJ1-4; D gene: -; V gene: TRBV9; clone size: -; CDR3 DNA: TGTGCCAGCAGCGGATGGACAGACGAAAAACTGTTTTTT; CDR3 protein: CASSGWTDEKLFF
J gene: TRBJ1-3; D gene: TRBD1; V gene: TRBV4-2; clone size: once; CDR3 DNA: TGTGCCAGCAGCCTCGGGACAGAGGGAAACACCATATATTTT; CDR3 protein: CASSLGTEGNTIYF
J gene: TRBJ1-1; D gene: -; V gene: TRBV6-5; clone size: once; CDR3 DNA: TGTGCCAGCAGTTTCCTTACTACGGGGGGAACTGAAGCTTTCTTT; CDR3 protein: CASSFLTTGGTEAFF
J gene: TRBJ1-1; D gene: -; V gene: TRBV7-3; clone size: -; CDR3 DNA: TGTGCCAGCAGCCCTCATTTGAAAACTGAAGCTTTCTTT; CDR3 protein: CASSPHLKTEAFF
J gene: TRBJ2-1; D gene: TRBD2; V gene: TRBV11-2; clone size: -; CDR3 DNA: TGTGCCAGCAGCTACCGACTAGCGGGAGATGGTGAGCAGTTCTTC; CDR3 protein: CASSYRLAGDGEQFF
J gene: TRBJ2-7; D gene: -; V gene: TRBV11-2; clone size: once; CDR3 DNA: TGTGCCAGCAGCTTAACGGCCAGAAGCTACGAGCAGTACTTC; CDR3 protein: CASSLTARSYEQYF
J gene: TRBJ2-7; D gene: TRBD2; V gene: TRBV6-5; clone size: -; CDR3 DNA: TGTGCCAGCAGTTACTCGAGCGGGAGCTCCTACGAGCAGTACTTC; CDR3 protein: CASSYSSGSSYEQYF
J gene: TRBJ2-3; D gene: -; V gene: TRBV5-1; clone size: few; CDR3 DNA: TGCGCCAGCAGCTTGGTTGGGGTCCCGGAAACTACGCAGTATTTT; CDR3 protein: CASSLVGVPETTQYF
J gene: TRBJ2-2; D gene: -; V gene: TRBV5-6; clone size: -; CDR3 DNA: TGTGCCAGCAGCTTGGTAGCGCCGACCACCGGGGAGCTGTTTTTT; CDR3 protein: CASSLVAPTTGELFF
J gene: TRBJ1-2; D gene: TRBD1; V gene: TRBV5-4; clone size: -; CDR3 DNA: TGTGCCAGCAGCTTTCGACAGGGTGGCTACACCTTC; CDR3 protein: CASSFRQGGYTF
J gene: TRBJ2-5; D gene: -; V gene: TRBV18; clone size: -; CDR3 DNA: TGTGCCAGCTCACCGCGGCAAGAGACCCAGTACTTC; CDR3 protein: CASSPRQETQYF
J gene: TRBJ1-1; D gene: -; V gene: TRBV18; clone size: -; CDR3 DNA: TGTGCCAGCTCACCACCTCGGGGCGGAACCATGAACACTGAAGCTTTCTTT; CDR3 protein: CASSPPRGGTMNTEAFF
J gene: TRBJ2-7; D gene: -; V gene: TRBV5-5; clone size: -; CDR3 DNA: TGTGCCAGCAGCTTGAGCGGTAGGGTCCCCGATTACGAGCAGTACTTC; CDR3 protein: CASSLSGRVPDYEQYF
J gene: TRBJ2-3; D gene: -; V gene: TRBV19; clone size: -; CDR3 DNA: TGTGCCAGTAGTAAGGGACCGAGCACAGATACGCAGTATTTT; CDR3 protein: CASSKGPSTDTQYF
J gene: TRBJ2-5; D gene: -; V gene: TRBV18; clone size: few; CDR3 DNA: TGTGCCAGCTCACCGGCAGGGGCTCCCGCGGTTGACTTC; CDR3 protein: CASSPAGAPAVDF
J gene: TRBJ1-6; D gene: TRBD1; V gene: TRBV7-9; clone size: -; CDR3 DNA: TGTGCCAGCAGCTCCCAGGGGGATTCACCCCTCCACTTT; CDR3 protein: CASSSQGDSPLHF
J gene: TRBJ2-1; D gene: -; V gene: TRBV7-9; clone size: -; CDR3 DNA: TGTGCCAGCAGCCCCACACCGAGCTCCTACAATGAGCAGTTCTTC; CDR3 protein: CASSPTPSSYNEQFF
J gene: TRBJ1-2; D gene: TRBD1; V gene: TRBV4-1; clone size: -; CDR3 DNA: TGCGCCAGCAGCCCAGGACAGGCGGGTGGCTACACCTTC; CDR3 protein: CASSPGQAGGYTF
J gene: TRBJ2-6; D gene: -; V gene: TRBV6-4; clone size: -; CDR3 DNA: TGTGCCAGCAGTGACCTTCGCTCTGGGGCCAACGTCCTGACTTTC; CDR3 protein: CASSDLRSGANVLTF
J gene: TRBJ2-3; D gene: -; V gene: TRBV11-3; clone size: -; CDR3 DNA: TGTGCCAGCAGCTTATCTGCGGTCCCCAGCGCAGATACGCAGTATTTT; CDR3 protein: CASSLSAVPSADTQYF
J gene: TRBJ2-3; D gene: -; V gene: TRBV30; clone size: -; CDR3 DNA: TGTGCCTGGTCTAAGGTCTCCGATACGCAGTATTTT; CDR3 protein: CAWSKVSDTQYF
J gene: TRBJ1-2; D gene: TRBD1; V gene: TRBV7-8; clone size: -; CDR3 DNA: TGTGCCAGCAGCTCGACAGGGCTAGCTAACTATGGCTACACCTTC; CDR3 protein: CASSSTGLANYGYTF
J gene: TRBJ1-3; D gene: -; V gene: TRBV11-3; clone size: -; CDR3 DNA: TGTGCCAGCAGCTTTAATGGAGATACCATATATTTT; CDR3 protein: CASSFNGDTIYF
J gene: TRBJ2-1; D gene: -; V gene: TRBV5-6; clone size: -; CDR3 DNA: TGTGCCAGCAGCTTAACTAGCCATGAGCAGTTCTTC; CDR3 protein: CASSLTSHEQFF
J gene: TRBJ1-1; D gene: -; V gene: TRBV11-3; clone size: -; CDR3 DNA: TGTGCCAGCAGCTTTTCAGACTACACTGAAGCTTTCTTT; CDR3 protein: CASSFSDYTEAFF
J gene: TRBJ2-3; D gene: TRBD2; V gene: TRBV19; clone size: -; CDR3 DNA: TGTGCCAGTAGTATTCAAGAAGGAGGACTAGGGACAGATACGCAGTATTTT; CDR3 protein: CASSIQEGGLGTDTQYF
J gene: TRBJ2-3; D gene: -; V gene: TRBV5-1; clone size: -; CDR3 DNA: TGCGCCAGCAGCAGGAACAGGGCGACAAGCACAGATACGCAGTATTTT; CDR3 protein: CASSRNRATSTDTQYF
J gene: TRBJ2-1; D gene: -; V gene: TRBV7-2; clone size: -; CDR3 DNA: TGTGCCAGCAGCTGGTCCTACAATGAGCAGTTCTTC; CDR3 protein: CASSWSYNEQFF
J gene: TRBJ1-1; D gene: TRBD1; V gene: TRBV2; clone size: -; CDR3 DNA: TGTGCCAGCAACCGGGACAGGGGCCTCCCTGAAGCTTTCTTT; CDR3 protein: CASNRDRGLPEAFF
J gene: TRBJ2-1; D gene: -; V gene: TRBV7-6; clone size: once; CDR3 DNA: TGTGCCAGCAGCGGGGGCGGGGGAGCCTTCTACAATGAGCAGTTCTTC; CDR3 protein: CASSGGGGAFYNEQFF
J gene: TRBJ2-7; D gene: -; V gene: TRBV19; clone size: -; CDR3 DNA: TGTGCCAGTAGTTTCACAGGGACCCACGAGCAGTACTTC; CDR3 protein: CASSFTGTHEQYF
J gene: TRBJ2-1; D gene: TRBD2; V gene: TRBV9; clone size: -; CDR3 DNA: TGTGCCAGCAACCCCACTAGCGGGGGGGGTAGTGAGCAGTTCTTC; CDR3 protein: CASNPTSGGGSEQFF
J gene: TRBJ2-1; D gene: TRBD2; V gene: TRBV7-2; clone size: -; CDR3 DNA: TGTGCCAGCAGCCTCTTCAAAGCGGGGGTGCGCAATGAGCAGTTCTTC; CDR3 protein: CASSLFKAGVRNEQFF
J gene: TRBJ2-5; D gene: TRBD1; V gene: TRBV19; clone size: once; CDR3 DNA: TGTGCCAGTAGTGGGGGACAGACTCAAGAGACCCAGTACTTC; CDR3 protein: CASSGGQTQETQYF
J gene: TRBJ1-2; D gene: -; V gene: TRBV6-5; clone size: -; CDR3 DNA: TGTGCCAGCAGGACCGATTGGGCGGATGGCTACACCTTC; CDR3 protein: CASRTDWADGYTF
J gene: TRBJ2-7; D gene: -; V gene: TRBV6-5; clone size: -; CDR3 DNA: TGTGCCAGCAGAAATAGCCGGTACGAGCAGTACTTC; CDR3 protein: CASRNSRYEQYF
J gene: TRBJ1-1; D gene: -; V gene: TRBV5-1; clone size: -; CDR3 DNA: TGCGCCAGCAGCCAGGACCAAAACACTGAAGCTTTCTTT; CDR3 protein: CASSQDQNTEAFF
J gene: TRBJ1-4; D gene: TRBD1; V gene: TRBV6-1; clone size: -; CDR3 DNA: TGTGCCAGCAGTGAAGATAATAGACAGGGCCGTTTTTTT; CDR3 protein: CASSEDNRQGRFF